The T cell receptor beta chain described here comes from a study of post-analysis software for immune sequencing data. Study context: Relapsing-remitting, secondary progressive and progressive-relapsing courses of multiple sclerosis were included. Study-wide results and limits: Strong same-batch co-clustering of samples appeared with F measure clustering. TRBV segments more frequent in patients than in controls numbered five and included TRBV5-6, TRBV5-1 and TRBV20-1. The normalized Chao1 diversity of multiple sclerosis patients was significantly lower than that of controls.

The CDR3 is made up of 14 amino acids. V dropped 0 bases and J dropped 4 bases, with 10 bases sitting between them. CDR1 is SGHDT, CDR2 YYEEEE, per germline. The TCR beta cDNA libraries carried unique molecular identifiers. Between roughly 0.9 and 11 million T cells gave rise to 500,000 to 650,000 cDNA molecules. TCRdb re-analysed the PCR reads in MiXCR, keeping a single row per CDR3 protein. The sample lists about 200,000 distinct CDR3 sequences, over 25% occurring once. This clonotype was seen only once. Its antigen is not known. The chain links TRBV5-6 to TRBJ1-2; no firm D call. Sequenced sample: blood. The sequence was obtained from a girl aged 2 to 17 with multiple sclerosis. The CDR3 DNA follows: TGTGCCAGCAGCTTGGGGGCTTCCATCTATGGCTACACCTTC. It specifies CASSLGASIYGYTF.